These T cell receptor beta chains were read from a single sample in a study of T-cell memory formation after mild COVID-19. One entry per CDR3 protein results from TCRdb running MiXCR on the 5' RACE reads. Of 550,000 to 600,000 distinct CDR3 sequences in the sample, roughly 17% were seen once. The sequenced sample consisted of PBMCs or a T cell subset sorted from them (not recorded which). The receptors were gathered from an adult woman who had mild COVID-19 (a few samples of this study predate the infection). Cell type and time point are not known. The CDR3 runs from the conserved cysteine through the conserved F or W. The order of the fields is V gene, clone size, J gene, D gene, CDR3 protein, CDR3 DNA. A D gene is named only where the DNA matches it firmly. Size values are once, few and many counts, or a class for expanded clones, and some rows have none.

TRBV20-1	once	TRBJ2-7	-	CSASGGNEQYF	TGCAGTGCTAGTGGTGGTAACGAGCAGTACTTC
TRBV7-2	-	TRBJ2-3	TRBD1	CASSLVISGGSTDTQYF	TGTGCCAGCAGCTTAGTTATTTCAGGGGGAAGCACAGATACGCAGTATTTT
TRBV9	-	TRBJ1-2	-	CASRTANYGYTF	TGTGCCAGCAGGACAGCTAACTATGGCTACACCTTC
TRBV4-1	once	TRBJ2-3	-	CASSRTQGTDTQYF	TGCGCCAGCAGCCGGACCCAAGGCACAGATACGCAGTATTTT
TRBV5-1	few	TRBJ2-7	TRBD2	CASSLVAGASSYEQYF	TGCGCCAGCAGCTTGGTAGCGGGGGCGAGCTCCTACGAGCAGTACTTC
TRBV5-6	-	TRBJ2-5	TRBD1	CASSWGQGYQETQYF	TGTGCCAGCAGCTGGGGACAGGGGTACCAAGAGACCCAGTACTTC
TRBV3-1	many	TRBJ2-1	TRBD2	CASSQSLGRGGYDEQFF	TGTGCCAGCAGCCAATCACTCGGGCGGGGGGGCTATGATGAGCAGTTCTTC
TRBV9	-	TRBJ2-2	TRBD2	CASSAPSGVNTGELFF	TGTGCCAGCAGCGCCCCTAGCGGGGTGAACACCGGGGAGCTGTTTTTT
TRBV7-9	-	TRBJ2-7	-	CASSDQTGAYEQYF	TGTGCCAGCAGCGACCAGACAGGCGCCTACGAGCAGTACTTC
TRBV9	-	TRBJ2-1	TRBD2	CASSVLAGSGEQFF	TGTGCCAGCAGCGTATTAGCGGGATCGGGTGAGCAGTTCTTC
TRBV7-6	few	TRBJ2-7	-	CASSTRGGHSSYEQYF	TGTGCCAGCAGCACCCGTGGGGGTCATAGCTCCTACGAGCAGTACTTC
TRBV5-1	few	TRBJ2-1	TRBD1	CASSSAGTGAYNEQFF	TGCGCCAGCAGCTCCGCCGGGACAGGGGCCTACAATGAGCAGTTCTTC
TRBV4-1	few	TRBJ2-2	TRBD1	CASRLFDWGTGRAGELFF	TGCGCCAGCAGACTTTTTGATTGGGGGACAGGAAGAGCCGGGGAGCTGTTTTTT
TRBV5-1	few	TRBJ1-3	-	CASSWAGETSGNTIYF	TGCGCCAGCAGCTGGGCCGGGGAGACCTCTGGAAACACCATATATTTT
TRBV20-1	-	TRBJ1-1	-	CSARDLGGMAFF	TGCAGTGCTAGAGATCTGGGGGGCATGGCTTTCTTT
TRBV6-2/TRBV6-3	few	TRBJ2-7	-	CASRDFSGEQYF	TGTGCCAGCAGGGACTTTTCGGGGGAGCAGTACTTC
TRBV7-9	-	TRBJ2-4	-	CASSPPRLAKNIQYF	TGTGCCAGCAGCCCCCCGCGTCTAGCCAAAAACATTCAGTACTTC
TRBV6-6	-	TRBJ1-3	-	CASSYTFTGNTIYF	TGTGCCAGCAGTTACACCTTTACTGGAAACACCATATATTTT
TRBV12-3/TRBV12-4	-	TRBJ1-5	TRBD1	CASRRDRFEPQHF	TGTGCCAGTAGACGGGACAGGTTCGAGCCCCAGCATTTT
TRBV7-9	few	TRBJ2-2	-	CASSSRTAGELFF	TGTGCCAGCAGCTCCCGGACAGCCGGGGAGCTGTTTTTT
TRBV10-3	-	TRBJ1-2	-	CAISDRGSLALYGYTF	TGTGCCATCAGTGACAGGGGTTCCCTGGCCCTCTATGGCTACACCTTC
TRBV21-1	-	TRBJ2-7	-	CASSKAELADSYEQYF	TGTGCCAGCAGCAAAGCGGAACTAGCGGACTCCTACGAGCAGTACTTC
TRBV5-1	few	TRBJ2-6	-	CASSLWVSNVLTF	TGCGCCAGCAGCTTGTGGGTGTCCAACGTCCTGACTTTC
TRBV4-1	-	TRBJ2-3	TRBD2	CASSQIAGGLYTDTQYF	TGCGCCAGCAGCCAGATAGCGGGGGGCCTGTACACAGATACGCAGTATTTT
TRBV10-3	-	TRBJ1-1	-	CAISGRENTEAFF	TGTGCCATCAGTGGACGGGAGAACACTGAAGCTTTCTTT
TRBV29-1	few	TRBJ2-5	-	CSGWTTEETQYF	TGCAGCGGATGGACTACCGAAGAGACCCAGTACTTC
TRBV9	-	TRBJ2-3	TRBD1	CASSVETTGVETDTQYF	TGTGCCAGCAGCGTAGAAACCACAGGGGTTGAGACAGATACGCAGTATTTT
TRBV7-9	few	TRBJ1-1	-	CASSLTPIAEAFF	TGTGCCAGCAGCTTAACCCCAATCGCTGAAGCTTTCTTT
TRBV5-1	-	TRBJ2-7	TRBD2	CASSSLVAGGLGEQYF	TGCGCCAGCAGCTCGCTGGTTGCGGGAGGTTTAGGCGAGCAGTACTTC
TRBV5-1	few	TRBJ1-1	-	CASSLVGFTNTEAFF	TGCGCCAGCAGCTTAGTTGGGTTCACTAACACTGAAGCTTTCTTT
TRBV5-4	-	TRBJ1-5	-	CASSLEGLGQPQHF	TGTGCCAGCAGCTTGGAGGGGTTGGGTCAGCCCCAGCATTTT
TRBV20-1	-	TRBJ2-1	-	CSARDRKELYNEQFF	TGCAGTGCTAGAGATCGAAAGGAACTATACAATGAGCAGTTCTTC
TRBV9	-	TRBJ1-4	-	CASSVVRDTNEKLFF	TGTGCCAGCAGCGTAGTTCGGGACACAAATGAAAAACTGTTTTTT
TRBV19	few	TRBJ1-5	-	CASNTPGGLGAQHF	TGTGCCAGTAATACCCCGGGGGGGCTCGGGGCCCAGCATTTT
TRBV5-1	few	TRBJ1-2	TRBD1	CASSATGSSGYTF	TGCGCCAGCAGCGCGACAGGGTCCAGCGGCTACACCTTC
TRBV29-1	-	TRBJ2-3	TRBD2	CSVDAGGRGFGTDTQCF	TGCAGCGTTGATGCCGGCGGGAGGGGGTTCGGAACAGATACGCAGTGTTTT
TRBV12-3/TRBV12-4	-	TRBJ1-3	-	CASSPGGTGNTIYF	TGTGCCAGCAGTCCGGGGGGAACTGGAAACACCATATATTTT
TRBV12-3/TRBV12-4	many	TRBJ2-1	-	CASSLATPYNEQFF	TGTGCCAGCAGTTTGGCGACTCCATACAATGAGCAGTTCTTC
TRBV7-9	-	TRBJ1-4	-	CASSWPGLIEKLFF	TGTGCCAGCAGCTGGCCGGGGTTAATTGAAAAACTGTTTTTT
TRBV6-2/TRBV6-3	-	TRBJ1-1	-	CASIRAPISGTEAFF	TGTGCCAGCATACGGGCCCCCATATCGGGCACTGAAGCTTTCTTT
TRBV7-6	few	TRBJ2-1	-	CASSADTYSYNEQFF	TGTGCCAGCAGCGCCGACACCTATTCCTACAATGAGCAGTTCTTC
TRBV7-9	few	TRBJ1-1	-	CASSLAGAQNTEAFF	TGTGCCAGCAGCTTAGCAGGGGCACAGAACACTGAAGCTTTCTTT
TRBV2	few	TRBJ2-3	-	CASMNPVSTDTQYF	TGTGCCAGCATGAATCCGGTTAGCACAGATACGCAGTATTTT
TRBV7-2	-	TRBJ2-1	-	CASSLPLFWKVF	TGTGCCAGCAGCTTGCCACTATTCTGGAAGGTCTTC
TRBV11-3	-	TRBJ2-1	-	CASSLKNRYNEQFF	TGTGCCAGCAGCCTAAAAAATCGTTACAATGAGCAGTTCTTC
TRBV7-2	few	TRBJ2-3	-	CASSSQGGASTDTQYF	TGTGCCAGCAGCTCCCAGGGGGGTGCGAGCACAGATACGCAGTATTTT